Listed below are T cell receptor beta chains from one sample, sequenced in a study of OX40 agonist ivuxolimab in advanced cancers. The data were produced by immunoSEQ multiplex PCR, yet TCRdb's version contains in-frame clones alone and is incomplete. The data hold some 60,000 clones, with 85% observed a single time. The input for sequencing was CD4+ or CD8+ T cells sorted from blood, taken in a trial of the OX40 agonist ivuxolimab. These receptors all stem from an adult with an advanced solid tumor such as melanoma, head and neck, liver or kidney cancer. Both conserved end residues are part of each CDR3. A D gene is named only where the DNA matches it firmly. A row's size may be missing; if present it is once, few, many or a size class.

TRBD2	TRBV9	TRBJ2-1	once	16	TGTGCCAGCAGCGGGACGACTAGCGGGAGTTCGGGTGAGCAGTTCTTC	CASSGTTSGSSGEQFF
TRBD1	TRBV28	TRBJ1-2	NA	17	TGTGCCAGCAGTCCCCCCAGTTGGACAGGCGTTAGCTATGGCTACACCTTC	CASSPPSWTGVSYGYTF
NA	TRBV9	TRBJ2-2	NA	15	TGTGCCAGCAGCGGGGTAGCCGGTAGGACCGGGGAGCTGTTTTTT	CASSGVAGRTGELFF
NA	TRBV27	TRBJ2-7	NA	15	TGTGCCAGCGGCTTGCTAGGCCCTCATTCTTACGAGCAGTACTTC	CASGLLGPHSYEQYF
NA	TRBV6-5	TRBJ1-2	NA	15	TGTGCCAGCAGTTACCTGCTGGCTGACCCGGAGGGCTACACCTTC	CASSYLLADPEGYTF
TRBD1	TRBV28	TRBJ1-2	NA	14	TGTGCCAGCAGTCCGACAGGGGAGGTCTATGGCTACACCTTC	CASSPTGEVYGYTF
NA	TRBV7-8	TRBJ2-7	NA	14	TGTGCCAGCAGCTTCGACACGTACTCCTACGAGCAGTACTTC	CASSFDTYSYEQYF
TRBD1	TRBV28	TRBJ1-3	NA	16	TGTGCCAGCAGTTCCGACAGGGGAGGGTGGAGAAACACCATATATTTT	CASSSDRGGWRNTIYF
NA	TRBV6-1	TRBJ2-2	NA	16	TGTGCCAGCAGTGTGCAGGGAGTCACGAACACCGGGGAGCTGTTTTTT	CASSVQGVTNTGELFF
NA	TRBV5-1	TRBJ2-3	NA	16	TGCGCCAGCAGCCAAGATGGCCCGGTGTTGACAGATACGCAGTATTTT	CASSQDGPVLTDTQYF
NA	TRBV28	TRBJ1-1	NA	13	TGTGCCAGCAGTTTTGGGGGGTCTTTTCAAGCTTTCTTT	CASSFGGSFQAFF
NA	TRBV29-1	TRBJ2-2	NA	12	TGCAGCGTAGCAGGGGGGACCGGGGAGCTGTTTTTT	CSVAGGTGELFF
TRBD1	TRBV2	TRBJ2-4	NA	13	TGTGCCAGCAGTTACGGACAGGGTCTCATTCAGTACTTC	CASSYGQGLIQYF
NA	TRBV11-2	TRBJ2-7	NA	17	TGTGCCAGCAGCTTAGATCCGGTGAGCAGGAACTCCTACGAGCAGTACTTC	CASSLDPVSRNSYEQYF
NA	TRBV29-1	TRBJ1-5	NA	16	TGCAGCGTCCTAGTCGGGGTCGGCTATAGCAATCAGCCCCAGCATTTT	CSVLVGVGYSNQPQHF
NA	TRBV18	TRBJ2-5	NA	16	TGTGCCAGCTCACCACCCCGGGCAGGGATAGAGGAGACCCAGTACTTC	CASSPPRAGIEETQYF
TRBD2	TRBV2	TRBJ2-1	once	14	TGTGCCAGCAGCTGGGGACTAGCCAACAATGAGCAGTTCTTC	CASSWGLANNEQFF
TRBD1	TRBV9	TRBJ1-4	NA	13	TGTGCCAGCAGCCCCCGGGACAGGGAAAAACTGTTTTTT	CASSPRDREKLFF
NA	TRBV6-1	TRBJ2-2	NA	15	TGTGCCAGCAGTCTAGGGACGGCGAACACCGGGGAGCTGTTTTTT	CASSLGTANTGELFF
NA	TRBV30	TRBJ2-1	NA	13	TGTGCCTGGAGTGAAGTAGGCTGGGGGGAGCAGTTCTTC	CAWSEVGWGEQFF
NA	TRBV27	TRBJ1-6	NA	15	TGTGCCAGCAGTTTAAGGCTGGGAGACGATTCACCCCTCCACTTT	CASSLRLGDDSPLHF
NA	TRBV7-9	TRBJ2-7	NA	13	TGTGCCAGCAGCTTAGGGACTTTTCACGAGCAGTACTTC	CASSLGTFHEQYF
TRBD1	TRBV5-4	TRBJ1-2	few	13	TGTGCCAGCAGCTCGGACAGGAGCTATGGCTACACCTTC	CASSSDRSYGYTF
NA	TRBV7-9	TRBJ1-2	NA	13	TGTGCCAGCACCTTGTCAGGGCGAGGTGGCTACACCTTC	CASTLSGRGGYTF
NA	TRBV7-8	TRBJ2-1	few	16	TGTGCCAGCAGCTTACTGCGCGGGGGACAGTACAATGAGCAGTTCTTC	CASSLLRGGQYNEQFF
TRBD2	TRBV11-3	TRBJ2-1	NA	19	TGTGCCAGCAGCGCCGGGGACAGTCGCGGACTAGCGTCCTACAATGAGCAGTTCTTC	CASSAGDSRGLASYNEQFF
TRBD2	TRBV29-1	TRBJ2-3	NA	14	TGCAGCGTTGATAGCGGGGGGGTCACAGATACGCAGTATTTT	CSVDSGGVTDTQYF
NA	TRBV9	TRBJ2-3	NA	13	TGTGCCAGCAGCGTCGAGTACACAGATACGCAGTATTTT	CASSVEYTDTQYF
TRBD2	TRBV5-1	TRBJ2-7	NA	15	TGCGCCAGCAGCTTGGAAGGGCGGGAGGGAGGCGAGCAGTACTTC	CASSLEGREGGEQYF
NA	TRBV28	TRBJ2-5	NA	12	TGTGCCAGCAGTTTACGGAAAGAGACCCAGTACTTC	CASSLRKETQYF
NA	TRBV30	TRBJ1-1	NA	13	TGTGCCTGGAGTGTACAGACGAACACTGAAGCTTTCTTT	CAWSVQTNTEAFF
TRBD2	TRBV5-6	TRBJ2-7	NA	15	TGTGCCAGCAGCTCAGGACTAGCGAACTCCTACGAGCAGTACTTC	CASSSGLANSYEQYF
NA	TRBV2	TRBJ2-5	few	12	TGTGCCAGCAGTACAGGGTGGGAGACCCAGTACTTC	CASSTGWETQYF
NA	TRBV5-5	TRBJ1-1	NA	13	TGTGCCAGCAGCTTTAACAGGAACACTGAAGCTTTCTTT	CASSFNRNTEAFF
TRBD2	TRBV16	TRBJ2-7	NA	15	TGTGCCAGCAGCCAAGGGACTAGCGGTTCCTACGAGCAGTACTTC	CASSQGTSGSYEQYF
NA	TRBV20-1	TRBJ1-1	once	11	TGCAGTGCTGTCAAGGAGGTTGAAGCTTTCTTT	CSAVKEVEAFF
TRBD1	TRBV18	TRBJ1-5	NA	16	TGTGCCAGCTCAACAGGACAGGGGGATAGCAATCAGCCCCAGCATTTT	CASSTGQGDSNQPQHF
NA	TRBV7-9	TRBJ2-7	NA	14	TGTGCCAGCAGCTTACGCCAGGAAAAGGGGGAGCAGTACTTC	CASSLRQEKGEQYF
TRBD1	TRBV5-4	TRBJ1-6	NA	13	TGTGCCAGCAGCTCCGGGACAGGGGTTCCCCTCCACTTT	CASSSGTGVPLHF
NA	TRBV19	TRBJ1-1	NA	13	TGTGCCAGTAGTCCCGAGGGGCACACTGAAGCTTTCTTT	CASSPEGHTEAFF
TRBD1	TRBV5-5	TRBJ2-7	few	14	TGTGCCAGCAGCCGTGAGCCGGGACAGTACGAGCAGTACTTC	CASSREPGQYEQYF
TRBD2	TRBV2	TRBJ2-1	NA	12	TGTGCCAGCGGGCGCGGGAGGGGTGAGCAGTTCTTC	CASGRGRGEQFF
NA	TRBV4-2	TRBJ1-6	NA	18	TGTGCCAGCAGCCAAGAAGGTTCCGGGGAAGGCTATAATTCACCCCTCCACTTT	CASSQEGSGEGYNSPLHF
NA	TRBV11-2	TRBJ1-6	NA	14	TGTGCCAGCAGCCTGGGGATATTTAACTCACCCCTCCACTTT	CASSLGIFNSPLHF
TRBD1	TRBV6-5	TRBJ2-7	NA	12	TGTGCCGCGTGGACAGGGGGGTACGAGCAGTACTTC	CAAWTGGYEQYF
NA	TRBV19	TRBJ1-1	NA	14	TGTGCCAGTAGTCACGGGGCGCGGAACACTGAAGCTTTCTTT	CASSHGARNTEAFF
TRBD1	TRBV5-1	TRBJ1-1	NA	15	TGCGCCAGCAGCCGTTACCAGGGGGGGGACCCTGAAGCTTTCTTT	CASSRYQGGDPEAFF
NA	TRBV7-8	TRBJ2-7	few	15	TGTGCCAGCAGCTTAGGATGGGATAGTTCCTACGAGCAGTACTTC	CASSLGWDSSYEQYF
TRBD1	TRBV7-8	TRBJ1-2	NA	14	TGTGCCAGCAGCTCGAACGCAGGGGGCCGTGGCTACACCTTC	CASSSNAGGRGYTF
NA	TRBV19	TRBJ2-2	NA	12	TGTGCCAGTAGTATGTTCACCGGGGAGCTGTTTTTT	CASSMFTGELFF
TRBD1	TRBV5-1	TRBJ2-7	NA	13	TGCGCCAGCAGCCTAACAGGGGGCTACGAGCAGTACTTC	CASSLTGGYEQYF
TRBD1	TRBV7-9	TRBJ2-7	NA	14	TGTGCCAGCAGCCAGGACAGGGGACTCTACGAGCAGTACTTC	CASSQDRGLYEQYF
NA	TRBV27	TRBJ2-3	few	12	TGTGCCAGCAGTTCCCAGTCAGATACGCAGTATTTT	CASSSQSDTQYF